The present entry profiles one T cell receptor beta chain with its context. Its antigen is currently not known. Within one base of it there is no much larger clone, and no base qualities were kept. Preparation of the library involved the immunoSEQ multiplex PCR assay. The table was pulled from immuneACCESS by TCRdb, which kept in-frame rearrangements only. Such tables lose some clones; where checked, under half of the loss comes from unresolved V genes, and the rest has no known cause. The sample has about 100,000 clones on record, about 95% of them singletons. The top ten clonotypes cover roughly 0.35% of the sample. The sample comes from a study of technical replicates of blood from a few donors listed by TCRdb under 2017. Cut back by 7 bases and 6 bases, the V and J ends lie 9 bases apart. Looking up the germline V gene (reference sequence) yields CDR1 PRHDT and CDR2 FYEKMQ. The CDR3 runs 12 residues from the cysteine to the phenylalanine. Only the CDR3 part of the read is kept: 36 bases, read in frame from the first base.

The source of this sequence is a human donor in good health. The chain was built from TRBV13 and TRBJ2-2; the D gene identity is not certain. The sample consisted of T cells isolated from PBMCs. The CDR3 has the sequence CASNDQAGELFF. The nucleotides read TGTGCCAGCAACGATCAGGCCGGGGAGCTGTTTTTT.